The rows below give T cell receptor beta chains drawn from one sample of a study of T cell changes during pregnancy in multiple sclerosis. The protocol was immunoSEQ multiplex PCR, while the TCRdb copy is restricted to in-frame clones and leaves out a portion. Here the sample spans around 34,000 clones, about 94% being singletons. The starting material was CD4+ T cells from peripheral blood mononuclear cells, obtained in the second trimester of pregnancy. The source is a female donor with multiple sclerosis, enrolled in a pregnancy study. Each CDR3 is given with its conserved first and last residue. A D gene is named only where the DNA matches it firmly. Where a row states a size, it is once, few, many or the class of an expanded clone; other rows omit it.

abundance,v_gene,j_gene,d_gene,len,CDR3nt,CDR3aa
NA,TRBV10-3,TRBJ2-5,TRBD2,14,TGTGCCATCAGCGGGACTAGCGCCCAAGAGACCCAGTACTTC,CAISGTSAQETQYF
NA,TRBV7-9,TRBJ1-1,NA,14,TGTGCCAGCAGCTTAGGGGGACAGAACACTGAAGCTTTCTTT,CASSLGGQNTEAFF
NA,TRBV5-1,TRBJ2-1,NA,14,TGCGCCAGCAGCTCGGGACTCGAGCAGAATGAGCAGTTCTTC,CASSSGLEQNEQFF
NA,TRBV9,TRBJ1-4,NA,14,TGTGCCAGCAGCACAGGGCCAACTAATGAAAAACTGTTTTTT,CASSTGPTNEKLFF
NA,TRBV6-6,TRBJ2-3,TRBD2,13,TGTGCCAGCAGTCGGGACTACACAGATACGCAGTATTTT,CASSRDYTDTQYF
NA,TRBV7-9,TRBJ2-3,NA,14,TGTGCCAGCAGCTTAACTCGTCAGACAAATACGCAGTATTTT,CASSLTRQTNTQYF
NA,TRBV7-2,TRBJ2-1,TRBD2,16,TGTGCCAGCAGATACCCCGGGACTAGCGTCCACAATGAGCAGTTCTTC,CASRYPGTSVHNEQFF
NA,TRBV11-2,TRBJ2-5,NA,16,TGTGCCAGCAGCAGAGGCAAACAGGCGCTCCAAGAGACCCAGTACTTC,CASSRGKQALQETQYF
NA,TRBV2,TRBJ2-7,TRBD1,15,TGTGCCAGCAGTGTTCCGGGACAGACGTCCTACGAGCAGTACTTC,CASSVPGQTSYEQYF
NA,TRBV6-6,TRBJ2-3,NA,12,TGTGCCAGCAGTTACTCGCGTCCCCCGCAGTATTTT,CASSYSRPPQYF
once,TRBV5-4,TRBJ2-2,TRBD2,19,TGTGCCAGCAGCCCCAAGCTAGCGGGAGGGCCCGTACTATCCGGGGAGCTGTTTTTT,CASSPKLAGGPVLSGELFF
NA,TRBV4-2,TRBJ2-1,NA,17,TGTGCCAGCAGCCCCTTGGGGGGAGGGGGCTCCTACAATGAGCAGTTCTTC,CASSPLGGGGSYNEQFF
NA,TRBV29-1,TRBJ1-3,NA,13,TGCATCTCGCAGGGGACCTCTGGAAACACCATATATTTT,CISQGTSGNTIYF
NA,TRBV6-5,TRBJ2-1,NA,15,TGTGCCAGCAGCCCTCCCCAGCGGGTATTCAATGAGCAGTTCTTC,CASSPPQRVFNEQFF
once,TRBV10-3,TRBJ2-7,NA,15,TGTGCCATCAGTGAGTCGAAGGGCAGGGGATACGAGCAGTACTTC,CAISESKGRGYEQYF
NA,TRBV11-3,TRBJ2-7,TRBD2,14,TGTGCCAGCAGCCGGACTAGCGGATCCTACGAGCAGTACTTC,CASSRTSGSYEQYF
NA,TRBV5-1,TRBJ1-1,TRBD1,16,TGCGCCAGCAGCACCACCGAGACAGGGAGCGGCGCTGAAGCTTTCTTT,CASSTTETGSGAEAFF
NA,TRBV2,TRBJ1-1,TRBD1,13,TGTGCCAGCAGGGGTAAGGGGGCACGTGAAGCTTTCTTT,CASRGKGAREAFF
NA,TRBV29-1,TRBJ2-7,TRBD1,12,TGCAGCGTATCGGGACAGGGGATCGAGCAGTACTTC,CSVSGQGIEQYF
NA,TRBV2,TRBJ2-3,NA,13,TGTGCCAGCAGTGGGGGTAAGGGGGATACGCAGTATTTT,CASSGGKGDTQYF
NA,TRBV11-2,TRBJ2-3,TRBD2,18,TGTGCCAGCAGCTTGAGCCTCCCGACTAGCGGGAACACAGATACGCAGTATTTT,CASSLSLPTSGNTDTQYF
NA,TRBV5-1,TRBJ2-1,TRBD1,15,TGCGCCAGCAGCTTTCCCGGGACAGGGTACAATGAGCAGTTCTTC,CASSFPGTGYNEQFF
NA,TRBV19,TRBJ2-7,TRBD1,16,TGTGCCAGTAGTATGGGACAGGGGGCCGCATCCTACGAGCAGTACTTC,CASSMGQGAASYEQYF
NA,TRBV19,TRBJ2-2,TRBD2,16,TGTGCCAGTAGGCCCCTCACTAGCGTGTCGTCCGGGGAGCTGTTTTTT,CASRPLTSVSSGELFF
NA,TRBV28,TRBJ2-5,TRBD2,15,TGTGCCAGCAGTTCCCCCGGGGAGGGCAGAGAGACCCAGTACTTC,CASSSPGEGRETQYF
NA,TRBV6-5,TRBJ1-6,NA,16,TGTGCCAGCAGTTACCGCGGACTTCCCAGGCATTCACCCCTCCACTTT,CASSYRGLPRHSPLHF
NA,TRBV5-1,TRBJ2-5,NA,13,TGCGCCAGCAGCTTCAGAAACCAAGAGACCCAGTACTTC,CASSFRNQETQYF
NA,TRBV28,TRBJ2-7,TRBD1,11,TGTGCCAGCGACAGGGGCTACGAGCAGTACTTC,CASDRGYEQYF